Below, 11 T cell receptor beta chains from the same sample are listed, as sequenced in a study of blood T cells in healthy people across ages. A second PCR of about 7 to 12 cycles used a sample-barcoded 5' primer and a J-beta primer mix. TCRdb reprocessed the 5' RACE reads via MiXCR and lists one record per CDR3 protein. The table lists roughly 1,300,000 distinct CDR3 sequences, 55% to 75% of them singletons. The sample was blood. All receptors derive from a man younger than 35 in good health.

The chain uses TRBV2 and TRBJ2-3, with no clear D. Germline lookup yields CDR1 SNHLY and CDR2 FYNNEI. Trimming removed 7 bases at V and 0 bases at J, with 14 bases between. The CDR3 runs to 15 residues. Here the CDR3 DNA reads TGTGCCAGCAAGGACGGTTTATACAGCACAGATACGCAGTATTTT. It is translated as CASKDGLYSTDTQYF.

As DNA, the CDR3 is TGTGCCACCAGCAGCCGGGACTTTTTAAATGAGCAGTTCTTC. It translates to CATSSRDFLNEQFF. The chain uses TRBV15 and TRBJ2-1, with D possibly being TRBD2 (6 bases). The V gene lost 3 bases and the J gene lost 7 bases, with 13 bases spanning the gap. Germline V gene data show CDR1 as LNHNV and CDR2 as YYDKDF (reference sequence). The CDR3 is 14 amino acids.

This rearrangement joins TRBV6-6 to TRBJ1-4, with a possible D match to TRBD1 (5 bases). V was cut by 0 bases and J by 6 bases, with 8 bases left in between. Germline CDR1 is MNHNY and CDR2 is SVGAGI (reference sequence). The CDR3 is made up of 14 amino acids. The CDR3 DNA follows: TGTGCCAGCAGTTACTCTTGGGGGGATGAAAAACTGTTTTTT. Translating gives CASSYSWGDEKLFF.

V is TRBV4-1 and J is TRBJ1-2, with D perhaps matching TRBD1 (5 bases). V was clipped by 0 bases and J by 3 bases, with 14 bases between them. This CDR3 spans 16 amino acids. Germline V gene sequence: CDR1 MGHRA, CDR2 YSYEKL. CDR3 DNA: TGCGCCAGCAGCCAAGAAGGCGGGGGATGGGACTATGGCTACACCTTC. Amino acids: CASSQEGGGWDYGYTF.

The sample holds a few counts of this clonotype. This chain uses TRBV4-2 with TRBJ1-4; no firm D call. The germline CDR1 and CDR2 sequences are LGHNA and YNFKEQ. The CDR3 is made up of 14 amino acids. Trimming cost V 3 bases and J 10 bases, with 15 bases left between them. The CDR3 nucleotides are TGTGCCAGCAGCCAGGCTGACACGCTTCGAAAACTGTTTTTT. Encoded protein: CASSQADTLRKLFF.

This chain uses TRBV3-1 with TRBJ2-5; 9 nucleotides agree with TRBD2. The germline V gene encodes CDR1 LGHDT and CDR2 YNNKEL (reference sequence). The CDR3 is made up of 15 amino acids. The ends lost 0 bases at V and 11 bases at J; junction bases unmatched: 10. CDR3 DNA: TGTGCCAGCAGCCAAGAGATAGCGGGGGTGGAAGAGCAGTACTTC. It translates to CASSQEIAGVEEQYF.

The rearrangement links TRBV11-2 to TRBJ2-7; D perhaps matches TRBD1 (5 bases). The J call may be wrong; the DNA end is better matched by TRBJ2-5. The CDR3 has 14 amino acids. From germline, CDR1 is SGHAT and CDR2 FQNNGV. The CDR3 protein is CASSVTERGETQYF. DNA of the CDR3: TGTGCCAGCAGCGTAACGGAAAGGGGAGAGACCCAGTACTTC.

This clonotype has a handful of counts. V usage is TRBV29-1 and J usage is TRBJ2-7; maybe TRBD2 (6 bases). Trimming left V 6 bases short and J 0 bases short, with 12 bases between. This CDR3 region has 13 residues. The V gene's germline CDR1 is SQVTM and CDR2 ANQGSEA. In nucleotides, the CDR3 is TGCAGCGTGCAGGGAGGCAGCTCCTACGAGCAGTACTTC. Translating it yields CSVQGGSSYEQYF.

The CDR3 here is CSARGLARYEQYF. In DNA, the CDR3 is TGCAGTGCTAGAGGACTTGCCCGCTACGAGCAGTACTTC. This rearrangement joins TRBV20-1 to TRBJ2-7; D call uncertain. CDR1 DFQATT and CDR2 SNEGSKA come from the germline V gene (reference sequence). The CDR3 sequence is 13 residues long. V was pared by 1 base and J by 3 bases, with 10 bases between.

The chain recombines TRBV20-1 with TRBJ2-7; 7 bases fit TRBD2. Trimming took 6 bases from V and 2 from J; bases not matched to a gene: 4. CDR3 length: 12 amino acids. The germline V gene encodes CDR1 DFQATT and CDR2 SNEGSKA (reference sequence). In DNA, the CDR3 is TGCAGTGCGCCTAGCGGAACCTACGAGCAGTACTTC. Translating gives CSAPSGTYEQYF.

This clonotype was picked up a small number of times. The chain couples TRBV20-1 to TRBJ2-1, with 7 bases fitting TRBD2. The CDR3 is 14 amino acids. Looked up from germline, CDR1 is DFQATT and CDR2 is SNEGSKA (reference sequence). J lost 8 bases, V lost 7 bases, and 14 bases had no gene match. CDR3 in DNA: TGCAGTGGGGGGGTCGGACTAGGGGTCCATGAGCAGTTCTTC. It codes for CSGGVGLGVHEQFF.